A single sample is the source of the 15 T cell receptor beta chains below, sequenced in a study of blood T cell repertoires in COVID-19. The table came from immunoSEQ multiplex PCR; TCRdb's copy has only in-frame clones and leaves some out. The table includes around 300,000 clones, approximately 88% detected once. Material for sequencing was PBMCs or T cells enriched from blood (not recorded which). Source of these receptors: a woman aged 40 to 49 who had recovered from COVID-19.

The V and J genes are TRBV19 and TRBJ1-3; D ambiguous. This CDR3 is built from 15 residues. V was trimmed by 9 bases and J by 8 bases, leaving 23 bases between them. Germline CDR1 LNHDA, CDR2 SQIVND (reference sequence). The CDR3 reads CASTLHGHGEYTIYF. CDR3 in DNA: TGTGCCAGCACACTTCACGGCCATGGGGAGTACACCATATATTTT. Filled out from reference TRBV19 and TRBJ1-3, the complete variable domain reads DGGITQSPKYLFRKEGQNVTLSCEQNLNHDAMYWYRQDPGQGLRLIYYSQIVNDFQKGDIAEGYSVSREKKESFPLTVTSAQKNPTAFYLCASTLHGHGEYTIYFGEGSWLTVV.

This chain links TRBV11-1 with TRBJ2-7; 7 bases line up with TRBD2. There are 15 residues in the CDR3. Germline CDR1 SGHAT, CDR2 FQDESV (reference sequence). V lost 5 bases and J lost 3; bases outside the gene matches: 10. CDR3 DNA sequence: TGTGCCAGCAGCCGCGGGGAGGGAGGCTACTACGAGCAGTACTTC. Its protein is CASSRGEGGYYEQYF.

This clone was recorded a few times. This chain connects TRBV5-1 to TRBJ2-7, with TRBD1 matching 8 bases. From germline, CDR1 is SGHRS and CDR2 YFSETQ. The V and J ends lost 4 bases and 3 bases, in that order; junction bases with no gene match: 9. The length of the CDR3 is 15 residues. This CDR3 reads CASSRSATGGYEQYF. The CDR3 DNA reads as TGCGCCAGCAGCCGTAGTGCTACAGGGGGCTACGAGCAGTACTTC.

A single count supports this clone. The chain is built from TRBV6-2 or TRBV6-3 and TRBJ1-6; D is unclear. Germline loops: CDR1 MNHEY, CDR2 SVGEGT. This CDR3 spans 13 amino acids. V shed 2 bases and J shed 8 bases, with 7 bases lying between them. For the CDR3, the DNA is TGTGCCAGCAGTTACACCGGGGATTCACCCCTCCACTTT. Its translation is CASSYTGDSPLHF.

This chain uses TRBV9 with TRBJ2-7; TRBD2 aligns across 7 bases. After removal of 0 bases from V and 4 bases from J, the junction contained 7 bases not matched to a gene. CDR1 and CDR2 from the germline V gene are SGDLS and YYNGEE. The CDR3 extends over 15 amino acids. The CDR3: CASSVEERGSYEQYF. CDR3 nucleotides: TGTGCCAGCAGCGTAGAGGAGCGGGGTTCATACGAGCAGTACTTC.

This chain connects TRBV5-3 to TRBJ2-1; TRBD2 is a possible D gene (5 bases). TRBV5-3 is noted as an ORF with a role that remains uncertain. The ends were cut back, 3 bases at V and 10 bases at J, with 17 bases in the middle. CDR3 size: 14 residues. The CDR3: CARSSRGTYLEQFF. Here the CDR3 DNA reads TGTGCCAGAAGCTCCCGGGGAACCTATCTAGAGCAGTTCTTC.

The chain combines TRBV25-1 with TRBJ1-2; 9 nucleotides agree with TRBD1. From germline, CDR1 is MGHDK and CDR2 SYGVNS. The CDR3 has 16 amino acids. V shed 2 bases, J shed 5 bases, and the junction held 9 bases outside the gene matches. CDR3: CASSETWDRVGYGYTF. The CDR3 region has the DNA TGTGCCAGCAGTGAAACATGGGACAGGGTTGGGTATGGCTACACCTTC.

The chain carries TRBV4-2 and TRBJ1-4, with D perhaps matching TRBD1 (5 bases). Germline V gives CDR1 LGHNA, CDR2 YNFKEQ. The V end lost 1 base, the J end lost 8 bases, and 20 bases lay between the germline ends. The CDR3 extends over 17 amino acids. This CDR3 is CASSQVMTDLITEKLFF. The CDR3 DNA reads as TGTGCCAGCAGCCAAGTGATGACAGACTTGATTACCGAAAAACTGTTTTTT.

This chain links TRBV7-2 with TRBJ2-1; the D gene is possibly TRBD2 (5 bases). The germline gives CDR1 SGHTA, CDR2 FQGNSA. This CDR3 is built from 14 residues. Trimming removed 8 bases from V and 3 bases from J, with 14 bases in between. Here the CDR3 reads CASGRAGNYNEQFF. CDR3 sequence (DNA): TGTGCCAGCGGCCGGGCCGGGAACTACAATGAGCAGTTCTTC. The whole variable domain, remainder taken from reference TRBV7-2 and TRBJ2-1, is GAGVSQSPSNKVTEKGKDVELRCDPISGHTALYWYRQSLGQGLEFLIYFQGNSAPDKSGLPSDRFSAERTGGSVSTLTIQRTQQEDSAVYLCASGRAGNYNEQFFGPGTRLTVL.

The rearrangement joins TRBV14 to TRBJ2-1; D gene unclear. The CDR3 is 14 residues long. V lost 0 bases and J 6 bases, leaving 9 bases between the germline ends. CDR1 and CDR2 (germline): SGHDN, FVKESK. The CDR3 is CASSQDWAGNEQFF. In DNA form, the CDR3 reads TGTGCCAGCAGCCAAGATTGGGCAGGCAATGAGCAGTTCTTC.

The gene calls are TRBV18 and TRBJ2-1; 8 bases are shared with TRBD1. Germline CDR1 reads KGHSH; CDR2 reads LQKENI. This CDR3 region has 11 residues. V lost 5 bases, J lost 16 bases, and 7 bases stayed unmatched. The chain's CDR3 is CASSNGQGGFF. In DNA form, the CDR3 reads TGTGCCAGCTCAAACGGACAGGGAGGATTCTTC.

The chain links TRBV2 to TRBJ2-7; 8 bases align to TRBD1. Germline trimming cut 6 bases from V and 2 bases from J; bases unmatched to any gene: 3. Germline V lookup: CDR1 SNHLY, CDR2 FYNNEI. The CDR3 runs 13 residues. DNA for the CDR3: TGTGCCAGCAGGGAGGACAGGGCCTACGAGCAGTACTTC. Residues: CASREDRAYEQYF.

The CDR3, as DNA: TGTGCCAGCAGTTTTTACAGGGTCGAGAGCACTGAAGCTTTCTTT. This encodes CASSFYRVESTEAFF. The rearrangement links TRBV27 to TRBJ1-1, with D possibly TRBD1 on 6 matching bases. Germline-derived CDR1 and CDR2 are MNHEY and SMNVEV (reference sequence). V was shortened by 3 bases and J by 4 bases, with 15 bases between the two germline ends. This CDR3 has 15 residues.

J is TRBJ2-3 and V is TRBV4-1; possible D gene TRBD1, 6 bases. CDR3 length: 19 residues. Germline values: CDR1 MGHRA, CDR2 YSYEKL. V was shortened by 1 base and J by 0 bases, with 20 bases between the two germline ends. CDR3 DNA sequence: TGCGCCAGCAGCCAAGGGGTGGCAGGGGCACCACCTAGCACAGATACGCAGTATTTT. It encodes CASSQGVAGAPPSTDTQYF.

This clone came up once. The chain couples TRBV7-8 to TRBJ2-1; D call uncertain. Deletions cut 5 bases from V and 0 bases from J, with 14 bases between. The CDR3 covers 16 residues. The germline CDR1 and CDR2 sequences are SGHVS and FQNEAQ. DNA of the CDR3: TGTGCCAGCAGCCCTCGAGACATACCCTCCTACAATGAGCAGTTCTTC. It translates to CASSPRDIPSYNEQFF.